The clone carrying this TCR beta chain was seen at least ten times. Its antigen remains unidentified. This entry comes from a study of T cells in Graves' hyperthyroidism and ophthalmopathy. The study's findings and limits: Ophthalmopathy cases were set apart from stable hyperthyroidism by a 13 V-J model.

Subjects with ophthalmopathy showed a Clinical Activity Score no lower than 3, a NOSPECS grade no lower than 4, and a duration shorter than 3 months. Isolation of PBMCs was performed on 10 ml fresh peripheral blood. V dropped 5 bases and J dropped 2 bases, with 13 bases sitting between them. Germline V gene sequence: CDR1 SGHVS, CDR2 FQNEAQ. CDR3 length: 14 residues. Researchers amplified the TCR beta CDR3 regions from RNA transcripts. TCR CDR3 underwent first-round RT-PCR with the HTBI primer set. Using its own MiXCR run on the multiplex PCR reads, TCRdb lists one record per CDR3 protein. The table lists 400,000 or so distinct CDR3 sequences, 11% to 15% of them singletons.

This clonotype was sampled from a man between 45 and 60 years old with Graves' ophthalmopathy. The gene calls are TRBV7-8 and TRBJ2-7, with D perhaps matching TRBD1 (5 bases). Sequenced input: blood. CDR3 sequence: CASSPDIGTYEQYF. Here the CDR3 DNA reads TGTGCCAGCAGCCCGGACATTGGGACCTACGAGCAGTACTTC.